The clone carrying this T cell receptor beta chain occurred a few times. What it binds is not known. The germline V gene encodes CDR1 SGHRS and CDR2 YFSETQ. Trimming took 2 bases from V and 5 from J; bases not matched to a gene: 4. This CDR3 comprises 14 residues. These data are taken from a study of T cells after yellow fever vaccination. Study conclusions and caveats: Clonotypes shared by both compartments, CD4 and CD8, made up a small share.

Via MiXCR, TCRdb re-called the 5' RACE reads, giving one row per CDR3 protein. The sample has 250,000 to 350,000 distinct CDR3 sequences, roughly 4.3% seen once. This receptor was taken from a man aged 18-30 years who received the YFV17D yellow fever vaccine. Sequenced material: PBMCs, taken 15 days after the yellow fever booster vaccination. V and J are TRBV5-1 and TRBJ2-5; TRBD1 aligns across 9 bases. This chain's CDR3 is CASSFRDRAETQYF. CDR3 in DNA: TGCGCCAGCAGCTTTAGGGACAGGGCGGAGACCCAGTACTTC.